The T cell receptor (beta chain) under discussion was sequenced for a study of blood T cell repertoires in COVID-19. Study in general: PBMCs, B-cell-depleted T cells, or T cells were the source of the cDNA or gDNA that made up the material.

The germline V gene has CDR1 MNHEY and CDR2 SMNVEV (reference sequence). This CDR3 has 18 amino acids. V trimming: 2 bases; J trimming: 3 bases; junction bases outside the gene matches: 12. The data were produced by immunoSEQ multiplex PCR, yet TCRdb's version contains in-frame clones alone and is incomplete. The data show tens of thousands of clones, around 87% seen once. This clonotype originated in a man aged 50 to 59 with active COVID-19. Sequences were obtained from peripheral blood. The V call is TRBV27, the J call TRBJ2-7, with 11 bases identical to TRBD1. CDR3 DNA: TGTGCCAGCAGTTTAAGGTTACCCGGGACAGGGGGTGGCTACGAGCAGTACTTC. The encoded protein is CASSLRLPGTGGGYEQYF.